The following is a T cell receptor (beta chain) sequence with its context. The antigen this receptor binds is unknown. Base quality data are lacking; no much larger clone is found one base away. The data were obtained in a study of OX40 agonist ivuxolimab in advanced cancers. With respect to the entire study: Ivuxolimab was a fully human IgG2 agonistic monoclonal antibody targeting the costimulatory receptor OX40 (CD134). Intravenous ivuxolimab was administered to patients every 2 weeks at six dose levels: 0.01, 0.1, 0.3, 1.5, 3 and 10 mg/kg. Prior anti-PD-1, anti-PD-L1 or anti-CTLA-4 therapy was permitted, and 30% to 45% of dose-escalation patients had received checkpoint inhibitors. The purpose of peripheral TCRbeta sequencing was to test whether ivuxolimab changed TCR sequence diversity and led to clonal T-cell expansion. Of the approximately 54 patients in dose escalation, around 20 had hepatocellular carcinoma, about 15 had melanoma, 9 had renal cell carcinoma and 9 had head and neck cancer. Partial responses were achieved by three dose-escalation patients, of whom one had hepatocellular carcinoma and two had cutaneous melanoma. The paper covers the monotherapy dose-escalation part of the phase I ivuxolimab trial, which included N of about 51 patients. In the dose-escalation cohort, more than 75% of patients were male, and the mean age was around 60 years, with a range of roughly 20 to 85. Paper-wide results and their limitations: In the 0.1-3.0 mg/kg groups, partial responders had among the lowest normalized peripheral clonal expansion, particularly in CD8+ T cells. The antigen specificity of the peripheral T cells that underwent clonal expansion was not determined. At doses from 0.1 to 3.0 mg/kg, clonal expansion was seen in both CD4+ and CD8+ blood T cells between baseline and week 6. Low levels of normalized T-cell clonal expansion were also shown by some nonresponding patients. On average, CD8+ T cells showed more expanded clones than CD4+ T cells after ivuxolimab.

The germline V and J ends show losses of 7 bases and 4 bases respectively, and no gene match explains 8 bases of the junction. Reading the germline V gene gives CDR1 SQVTM and CDR2 ANQGSEA. The CDR3 has 14 amino acids, counting the end cysteine and phenylalanine. Only the CDR3 region is kept as DNA, spanning 42 bases read in frame from base 1. Patients with a history of autoimmune disease or receiving systemic immunosuppression were excluded from the trial. Peripheral blood for TCR sequencing was drawn from every dose cohort at baseline, at cycle 4 day 1 and at cycle 7 day 1. Samples were obtained from an open-label, multicenter, first-in-human phase I dose-escalation trial of ivuxolimab. The trial enrolled adults with locally advanced or metastatic head and neck squamous cell, hepatocellular, melanoma or renal cell carcinoma. Before TCR sequencing, CD4+ T cells and CD8+ T cells were sorted from peripheral blood as separate populations.

To sequence the TCRbeta CDR3 region, genomic DNA was isolated from the sorted cells. The immunoSEQ Assay was used for sequencing of TCRbeta CDR3 regions. TCRdb obtained this table from immuneACCESS and retained in-frame rearrangements with V and J assigned. These tables miss some clones; where compared with another copy, unresolved V genes account for less than half of the shortfall, and the remainder is unexplained. This sample lists around 35,000 clones; 70% to 85% were detected once. The ten largest clones represent about 22% of the sample. The receptor was isolated from an adult with an advanced solid tumor such as melanoma, head and neck, liver or kidney cancer. Sequencing was performed on CD4+ or CD8+ T cells sorted from blood, taken in a trial of the OX40 agonist ivuxolimab. Recombination linked TRBV29-1 to TRBJ2-2; the central 8 bases match TRBD1. This receptor has the CDR3 CSAEGTGGTGELFF. The DNA sequence is given as TGCAGCGCCGAGGGTACAGGGGGCACCGGGGAGCTGTTTTTT.